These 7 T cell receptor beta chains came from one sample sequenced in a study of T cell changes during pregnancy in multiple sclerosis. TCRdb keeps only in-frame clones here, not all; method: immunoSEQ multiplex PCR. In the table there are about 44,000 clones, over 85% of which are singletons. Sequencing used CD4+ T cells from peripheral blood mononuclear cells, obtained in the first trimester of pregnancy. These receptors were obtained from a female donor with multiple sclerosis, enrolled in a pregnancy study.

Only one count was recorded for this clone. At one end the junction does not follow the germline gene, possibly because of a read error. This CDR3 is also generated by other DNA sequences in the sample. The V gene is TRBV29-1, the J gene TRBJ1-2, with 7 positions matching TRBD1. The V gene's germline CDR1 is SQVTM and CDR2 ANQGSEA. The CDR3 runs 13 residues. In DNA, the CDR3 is TGTAGCGTCGAAAGCCGGGACAGATATGGCTACACCTTC. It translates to CSVESRDRYGYTF.

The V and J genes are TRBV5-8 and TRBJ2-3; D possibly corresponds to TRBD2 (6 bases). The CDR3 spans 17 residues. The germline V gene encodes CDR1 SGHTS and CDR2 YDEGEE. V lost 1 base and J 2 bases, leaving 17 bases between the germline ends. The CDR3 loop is CASSLSGLAGNTDTQYF. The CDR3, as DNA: TGTGCCAGCAGCTTGTCTGGGTTGGCGGGGAACACAGATACGCAGTATTTT.

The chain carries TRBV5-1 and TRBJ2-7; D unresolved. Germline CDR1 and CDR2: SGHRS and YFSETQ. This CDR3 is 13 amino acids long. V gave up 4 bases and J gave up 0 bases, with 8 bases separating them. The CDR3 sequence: CASSADISYEQYF. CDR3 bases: TGCGCCAGCAGCGCGGATATCTCCTACGAGCAGTACTTC.

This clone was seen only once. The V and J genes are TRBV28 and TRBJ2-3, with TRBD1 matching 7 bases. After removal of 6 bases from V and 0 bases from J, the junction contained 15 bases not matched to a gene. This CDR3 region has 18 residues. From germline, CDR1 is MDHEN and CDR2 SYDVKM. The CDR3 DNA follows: TGTGCCAGCAGCCCCTTCATAATCTGGGACAGCAGCACAGATACGCAGTATTTT. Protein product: CASSPFIIWDSSTDTQYF. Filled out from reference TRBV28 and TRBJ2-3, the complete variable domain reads DVKVTQSSRYLVKRTGEKVFLECVQDMDHENMFWYRQDPGLGLRLIYFSYDVKMKEKGDIPEGYSVSREKKERFSLILESASTNQTSMYLCASSPFIIWDSSTDTQYFGPGTRLTVL.

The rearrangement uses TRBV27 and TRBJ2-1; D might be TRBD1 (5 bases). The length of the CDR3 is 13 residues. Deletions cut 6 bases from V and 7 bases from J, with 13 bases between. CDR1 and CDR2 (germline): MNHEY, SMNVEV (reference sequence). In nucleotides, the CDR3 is TGTGCCAGCAGCCCGACAGTGGTTAATGAGCAGTTCTTC. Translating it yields CASSPTVVNEQFF.

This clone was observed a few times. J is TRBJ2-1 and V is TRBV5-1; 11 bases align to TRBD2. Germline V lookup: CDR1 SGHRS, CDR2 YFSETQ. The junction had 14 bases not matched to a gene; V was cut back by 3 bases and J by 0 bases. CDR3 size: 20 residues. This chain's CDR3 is CASSSRPRTSGPSSYNEQFF. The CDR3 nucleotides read TGCGCCAGCAGCTCGAGACCTAGGACTAGCGGGCCCAGCTCCTACAATGAGCAGTTCTTC.

The CDR3, as DNA: TGTGCCAGCAGCTCCCCGGGACAGGGGGGTGTTAGCAATCAGCCCCAGCATTTT. This translates into CASSSPGQGGVSNQPQHF. The chain carries TRBV7-8 and TRBJ1-5; 11 nucleotides align to TRBD1. The germline V gene encodes CDR1 SGHVS and CDR2 FQNEAQ. The length of the CDR3 is 18 residues. V gave up 4 bases and J gave up 0 bases; unmatched junction bases: 8.